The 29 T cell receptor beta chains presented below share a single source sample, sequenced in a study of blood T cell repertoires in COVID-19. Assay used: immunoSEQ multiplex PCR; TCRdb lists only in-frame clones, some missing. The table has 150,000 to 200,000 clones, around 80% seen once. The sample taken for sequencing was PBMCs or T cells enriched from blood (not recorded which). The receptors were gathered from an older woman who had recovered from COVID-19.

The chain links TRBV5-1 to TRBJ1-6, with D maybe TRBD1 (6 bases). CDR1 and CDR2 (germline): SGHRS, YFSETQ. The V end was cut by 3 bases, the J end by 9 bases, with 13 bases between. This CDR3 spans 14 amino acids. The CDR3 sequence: CASSSSGAGSPLHF. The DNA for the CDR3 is TGCGCCAGCAGCTCTTCAGGGGCTGGTTCACCCCTCCACTTT.

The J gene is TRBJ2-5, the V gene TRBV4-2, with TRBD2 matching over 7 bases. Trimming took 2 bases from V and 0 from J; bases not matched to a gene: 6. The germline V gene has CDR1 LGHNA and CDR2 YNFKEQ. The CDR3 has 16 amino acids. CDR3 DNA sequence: TGTGCCAGCAGCCAACGGTCAACTAGCGACCAAGAGACCCAGTACTTC. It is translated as CASSQRSTSDQETQYF.

For the CDR3, the DNA is TGTGCCAGCAGCGTAGGAGGCGACAGTGGCTACACCTTC. Translation gives CASSVGGDSGYTF. The chain employs TRBV9 and TRBJ1-2, with a tentative D call TRBD1 (5 bases). CDR1 and CDR2 (germline): SGDLS, YYNGEE. The CDR3 totals 13 residues. Trimming took 0 bases from V and 7 from J, leaving 10 bases between them.

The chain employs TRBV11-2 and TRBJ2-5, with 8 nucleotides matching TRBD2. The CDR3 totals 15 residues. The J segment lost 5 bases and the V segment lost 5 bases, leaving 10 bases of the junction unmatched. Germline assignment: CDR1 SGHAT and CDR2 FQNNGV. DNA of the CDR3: TGTGCCAGCAGCACACGGGAGGGCCAGAGGGAGACCCAGTACTTC. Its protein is CASSTREGQRETQYF.

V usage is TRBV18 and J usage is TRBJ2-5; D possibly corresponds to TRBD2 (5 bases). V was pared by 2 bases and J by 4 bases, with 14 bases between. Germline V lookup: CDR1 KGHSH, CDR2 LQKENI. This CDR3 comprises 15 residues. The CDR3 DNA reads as TGTGCCAGCTCACCAGTGCGGGTTGGGAGAGAGACCCAGTACTTC. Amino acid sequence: CASSPVRVGRETQYF. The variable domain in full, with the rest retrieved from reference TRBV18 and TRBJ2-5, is NAGVMQNPRHLVRRRGQEARLRCSPMKGHSHVYWYRQLPEEGLKFMVYLQKENIIDESGMPKERFSAEFPKEGPSILRIQQVVRGDSAAYFCASSPVRVGRETQYFGPGTRLLVL.

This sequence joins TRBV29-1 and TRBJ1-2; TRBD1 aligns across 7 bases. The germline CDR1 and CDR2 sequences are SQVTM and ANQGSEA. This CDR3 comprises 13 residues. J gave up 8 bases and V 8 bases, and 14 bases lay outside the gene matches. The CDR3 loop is CSIRRQGSSGYTF. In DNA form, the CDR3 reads TGCAGCATCCGCCGACAGGGTTCTAGCGGCTACACCTTC.

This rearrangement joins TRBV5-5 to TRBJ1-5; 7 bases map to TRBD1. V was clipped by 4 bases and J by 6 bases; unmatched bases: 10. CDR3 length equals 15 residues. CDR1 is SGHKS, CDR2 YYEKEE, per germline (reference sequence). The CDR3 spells CASSVVTGSAQPQHF. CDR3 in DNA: TGTGCCAGCAGCGTGGTGACAGGGTCTGCTCAGCCCCAGCATTTT.

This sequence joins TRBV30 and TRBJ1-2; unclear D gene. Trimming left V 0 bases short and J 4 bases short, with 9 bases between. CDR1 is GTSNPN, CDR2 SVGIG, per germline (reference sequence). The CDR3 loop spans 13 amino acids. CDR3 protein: CAWSVPGIYGYTF. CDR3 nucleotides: TGTGCCTGGAGTGTACCGGGTATCTATGGCTACACCTTC.

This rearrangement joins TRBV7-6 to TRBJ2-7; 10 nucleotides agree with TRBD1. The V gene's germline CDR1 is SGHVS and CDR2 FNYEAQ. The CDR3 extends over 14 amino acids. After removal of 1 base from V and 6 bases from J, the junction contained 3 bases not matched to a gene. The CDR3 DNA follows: TGTGCCAGCAGCTTAGGGGACAGGGGCGTCGAGCAGTACTTC. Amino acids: CASSLGDRGVEQYF.

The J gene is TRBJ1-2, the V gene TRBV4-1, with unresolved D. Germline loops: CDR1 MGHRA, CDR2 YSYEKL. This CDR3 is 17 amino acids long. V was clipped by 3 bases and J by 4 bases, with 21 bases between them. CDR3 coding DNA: TGCGCCAGCAGCCAGCATACCAGCGGCGACCCACGCTATGGCTACACCTTC. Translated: CASSQHTSGDPRYGYTF.

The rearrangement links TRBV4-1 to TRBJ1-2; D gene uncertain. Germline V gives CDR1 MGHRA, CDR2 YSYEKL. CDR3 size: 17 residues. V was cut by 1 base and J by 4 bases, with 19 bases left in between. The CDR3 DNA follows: TGCGCCAGCAGCCAAGGGACTCTGGGGAGATGGGGCTATGGCTACACCTTC. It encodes CASSQGTLGRWGYGYTF.

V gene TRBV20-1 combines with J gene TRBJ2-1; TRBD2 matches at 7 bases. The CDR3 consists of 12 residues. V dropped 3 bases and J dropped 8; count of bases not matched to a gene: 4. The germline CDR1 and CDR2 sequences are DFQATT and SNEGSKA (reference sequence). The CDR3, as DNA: TGCAGTGCTAGTACTAGCGCGGATGAGCAGTTCTTC. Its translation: CSASTSADEQFF.

The CDR3 coding sequence is TGTGCCTGGAATGACAGGGGGTACACAGATACGCAGTATTTT. Translation: CAWNDRGYTDTQYF. The rearrangement uses TRBV30 and TRBJ2-3, with 9 bases identical to TRBD1. V was clipped by 4 bases and J by 2 bases; unmatched bases: 4. Germline V CDR1 and CDR2: GTSNPN, SVGIG (reference sequence). The CDR3 runs 14 residues.

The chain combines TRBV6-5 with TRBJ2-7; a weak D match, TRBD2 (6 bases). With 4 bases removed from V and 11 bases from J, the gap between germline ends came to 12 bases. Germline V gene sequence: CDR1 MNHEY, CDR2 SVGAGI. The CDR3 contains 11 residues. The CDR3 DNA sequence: TGTGCCAGCAGTTTCGGGGGACCAAAGTACTTC. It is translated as CASSFGGPKYF.

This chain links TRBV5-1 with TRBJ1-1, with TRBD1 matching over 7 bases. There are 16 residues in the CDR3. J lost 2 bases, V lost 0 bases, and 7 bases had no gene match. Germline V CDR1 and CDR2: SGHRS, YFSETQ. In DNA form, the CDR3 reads TGCGCCAGCAGCTTGGCCGGGGACAGCCCTAACACTGAAGCTTTCTTT. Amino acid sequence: CASSLAGDSPNTEAFF.

CDR3 sequence (DNA): TGCGCCAGCAGCTTGGGGGGCCTCGGCAATGAGCAGTTCTTC. It encodes CASSLGGLGNEQFF. The chain employs TRBV5-1 and TRBJ2-1; D might be TRBD1 (5 bases). Germline V gene lookup returns CDR1 SGHRS and CDR2 YFSETQ. V shed 0 bases and J shed 6 bases, with 10 bases lying between them. This CDR3 has 14 residues.

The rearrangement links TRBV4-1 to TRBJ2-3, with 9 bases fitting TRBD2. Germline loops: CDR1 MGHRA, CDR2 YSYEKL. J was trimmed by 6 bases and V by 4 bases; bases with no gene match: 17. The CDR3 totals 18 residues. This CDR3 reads CASSLSETSGTTLDTQYF. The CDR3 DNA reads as TGCGCCAGCAGCCTTAGTGAGACTAGCGGCACCACCCTGGATACGCAGTATTTT.

The CDR3 loop reads CASRGPSTGNVPHEQYF. Written as DNA, the CDR3 is TGTGCCAGCAGGGGCCCGTCCACAGGCAACGTTCCACACGAGCAGTACTTC. The chain combines TRBV6-4 with TRBJ2-7; possibly TRBD1 for D (5 bases). The CDR3 spans 17 residues. Trimming left V 6 bases short and J 5 bases short, with 26 bases between. The germline V gene encodes CDR1 MRHNA and CDR2 SNTAGT.

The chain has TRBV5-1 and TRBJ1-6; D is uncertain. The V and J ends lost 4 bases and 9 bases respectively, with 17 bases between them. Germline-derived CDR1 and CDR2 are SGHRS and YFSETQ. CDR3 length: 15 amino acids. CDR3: CASSPSGTMGSPLHF. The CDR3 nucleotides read TGCGCCAGCAGCCCCAGCGGAACGATGGGTTCACCCCTCCACTTT.

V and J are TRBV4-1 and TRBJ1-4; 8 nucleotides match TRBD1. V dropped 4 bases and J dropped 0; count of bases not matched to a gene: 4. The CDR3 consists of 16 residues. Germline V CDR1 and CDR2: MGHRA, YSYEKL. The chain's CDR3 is CASSPGGRATNEKLFF. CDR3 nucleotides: TGCGCCAGCAGCCCAGGGGGCCGTGCAACTAATGAAAAACTGTTTTTT.

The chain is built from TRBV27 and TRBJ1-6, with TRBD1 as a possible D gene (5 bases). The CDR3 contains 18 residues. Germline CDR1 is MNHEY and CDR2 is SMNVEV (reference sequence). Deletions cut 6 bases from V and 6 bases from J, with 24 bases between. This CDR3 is CASSYKPPRAGGNSPLHF. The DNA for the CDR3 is TGTGCCAGCAGCTACAAACCCCCCAGGGCGGGGGGTAATTCACCCCTCCACTTT.

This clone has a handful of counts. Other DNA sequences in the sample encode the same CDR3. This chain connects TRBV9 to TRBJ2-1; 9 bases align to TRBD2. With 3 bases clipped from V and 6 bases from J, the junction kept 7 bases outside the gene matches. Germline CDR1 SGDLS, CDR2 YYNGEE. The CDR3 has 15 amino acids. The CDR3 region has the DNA TGTGCCAGCAGCGAAGCGGGAGGTGGCTTCAATGAGCAGTTCTTC. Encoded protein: CASSEAGGGFNEQFF.

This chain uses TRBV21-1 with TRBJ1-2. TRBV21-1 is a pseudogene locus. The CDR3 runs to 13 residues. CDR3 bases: TGTGCCAGCAAGTCCGCGGGGGCCGGTGGCTACACCTTC. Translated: CASKSAGAGGYTF.

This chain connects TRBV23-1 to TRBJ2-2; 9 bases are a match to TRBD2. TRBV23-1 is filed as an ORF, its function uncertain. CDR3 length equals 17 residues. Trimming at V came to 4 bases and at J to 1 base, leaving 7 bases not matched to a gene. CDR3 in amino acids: CASSPSSAGGNTGELFF. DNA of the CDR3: TGCGCCAGCAGTCCTAGTTCAGCGGGGGGGAACACCGGGGAGCTGTTTTTT.

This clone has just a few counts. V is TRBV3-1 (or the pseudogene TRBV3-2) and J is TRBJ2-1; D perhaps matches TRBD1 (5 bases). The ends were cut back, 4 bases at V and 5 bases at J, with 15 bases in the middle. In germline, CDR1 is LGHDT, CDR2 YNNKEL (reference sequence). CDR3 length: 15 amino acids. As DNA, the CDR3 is TGTGCCAGCAGCCGGCAGGGATCTTCAGACAATGAGCAGTTCTTC. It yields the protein CASSRQGSSDNEQFF.

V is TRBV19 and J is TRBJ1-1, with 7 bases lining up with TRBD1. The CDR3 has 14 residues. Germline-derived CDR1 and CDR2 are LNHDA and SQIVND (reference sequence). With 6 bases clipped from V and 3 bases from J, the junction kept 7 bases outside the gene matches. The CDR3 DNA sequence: TGTGCCAGTAGACAGGGGCTAATGGACACTGAAGCTTTCTTT. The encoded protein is CASRQGLMDTEAFF.

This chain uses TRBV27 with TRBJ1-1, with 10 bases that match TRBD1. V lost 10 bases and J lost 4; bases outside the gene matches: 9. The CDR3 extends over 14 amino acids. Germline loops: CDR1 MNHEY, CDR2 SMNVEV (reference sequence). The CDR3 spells CAIRQGAYSTEAFF. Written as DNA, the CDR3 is TGTGCCATCCGACAGGGGGCGTACAGCACTGAAGCTTTCTTT.

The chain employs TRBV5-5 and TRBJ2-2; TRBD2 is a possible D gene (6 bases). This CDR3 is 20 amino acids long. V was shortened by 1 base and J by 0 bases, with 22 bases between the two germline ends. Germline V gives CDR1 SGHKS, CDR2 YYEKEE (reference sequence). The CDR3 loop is CASSLRFAAAGPANTGELFF. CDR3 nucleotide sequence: TGTGCCAGCAGCTTGCGGTTCGCGGCGGCGGGACCCGCGAACACCGGGGAGCTGTTTTTT.

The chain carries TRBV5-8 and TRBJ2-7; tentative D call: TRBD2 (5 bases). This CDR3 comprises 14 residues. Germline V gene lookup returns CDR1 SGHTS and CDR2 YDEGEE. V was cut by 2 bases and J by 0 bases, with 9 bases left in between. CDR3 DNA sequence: TGTGCCAGCAGCTTCCGACGGGGCTCCTACGAGCAGTACTTC. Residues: CASSFRRGSYEQYF.